The 13 T cell receptor beta chains listed next were all sequenced from one sample in a study of blood T cell repertoires in COVID-19 (dated by TCRdb to about 2020). The library came from the immunoSEQ multiplex PCR assay. The table comes from immuneACCESS by way of TCRdb, which keeps in-frame sequences with V and J called. Part of the clones is missing from these tables; in studies checked, under half for an unresolved V gene and the rest for unknown reasons. Present in this sample are around 160,000 clones, 65% to 85% of which were seen just once. The ten largest clones capture 4.5% to 7.5% of the sample. The sequenced material came from PBMCs or T cells enriched from blood (not recorded which). The source is a man aged 40-55 years who had recovered from COVID-19.

The gene calls are TRBV5-1 and TRBJ2-2; D uncertain. Trimming left V 1 base short and J 1 base short, with 11 bases between. Looked up from germline, CDR1 is SGHRS and CDR2 is YFSETQ. The CDR3 extends over 16 amino acids. The CDR3 region is CASSLSAGKNTGELFF. CDR3 sequence (DNA): TGCGCCAGCAGCTTGTCGGCAGGCAAGAACACCGGGGAGCTGTTTTTT.

The V and J genes are TRBV6-1 and TRBJ2-4; 8 bases agree with TRBD2. This CDR3 has 16 amino acids. Germline V CDR1 and CDR2: MNHNS, SASEGT. The junction had 11 bases not matched to a gene; V was cut back by 4 bases and J by 6 bases. The CDR3 sequence is CASSVNAAGGVNIQYF. CDR3 nucleotides: TGTGCCAGCAGTGTAAACGCGGCGGGGGGCGTAAACATTCAGTACTTC.

The chain links TRBV6-5 to TRBJ1-2; 9 bases fit TRBD1. CDR1 and CDR2 (germline): MNHEY, SVGAGI. V trimming: 6 bases; J trimming: 5 bases; junction bases outside the gene matches: 7. This CDR3 region has 14 residues. The CDR3 region has the DNA TGTGCCAGCAGCACAGGGGGCGCGGTGTATGGCTACACCTTC. The encoded protein is CASSTGGAVYGYTF.

V gene TRBV19 combines with J gene TRBJ1-2, with D perhaps matching TRBD1 (5 bases). V was cut by 6 bases and J by 4 bases, with 24 bases left in between. This CDR3 has 17 residues. Germline V gene lookup returns CDR1 LNHDA and CDR2 SQIVND (reference sequence). The CDR3 is CASRQTPQGSLGYGYTF. CDR3 coding DNA: TGTGCCAGTAGACAAACCCCGCAGGGTTCTCTGGGCTATGGCTACACCTTC.

In this sample, this clone turned up once. This chain joins TRBV11-2 and TRBJ1-4; perhaps TRBD1 as D (6 bases). The CDR3 loop spans 15 amino acids. Trimming took 5 bases from V and 4 from J, leaving 14 bases between them. Germline lookup yields CDR1 SGHAT and CDR2 FQNNGV. This CDR3 reads CASSPLGADNEKLFF. The CDR3, as DNA: TGTGCCAGCAGCCCTCTGGGGGCAGATAATGAAAAACTGTTTTTT.

This chain connects TRBV7-9 to TRBJ1-2; TRBD1 agrees at 9 bases. Germline CDR1 and CDR2: SEHNR and FQNEAQ (reference sequence). This CDR3 spans 17 amino acids. V was pared by 4 bases and J by 1 base, with 10 bases of the junction left unmatched. CDR3 coding DNA: TGTGCCAGCAGCTCACGACAGGGGGTACTCGATAACTATGGCTACACCTTC. Protein sequence: CASSSRQGVLDNYGYTF.

This chain joins TRBV19 and TRBJ1-2; D uncertain. The CDR3 length is 13 residues. CDR1 and CDR2 from the germline V gene are LNHDA and SQIVND (reference sequence). V dropped 6 bases and J dropped 2 bases, with 10 bases sitting between them. The chain's CDR3 is CASRHQQNYGYTF. In DNA form, the CDR3 reads TGTGCCAGTAGGCACCAACAAAACTATGGCTACACCTTC.

The gene calls are TRBV7-9 and TRBJ2-3; TRBD2 agrees at 12 bases. V dropped 8 bases and J dropped 4; count of bases not matched to a gene: 10. Germline assignment: CDR1 SEHNR and CDR2 FQNEAQ (reference sequence). The CDR3 loop spans 16 amino acids. DNA for the CDR3: TGTGCCAGCCGCATGACTAGCGGGGGACCGCCAGATACGCAGTATTTT. It codes for CASRMTSGGPPDTQYF.

This rearrangement joins TRBV19 to TRBJ1-5; 7 nucleotides align to TRBD1. Germline V CDR1 and CDR2: LNHDA, SQIVND (reference sequence). The CDR3 sequence is 16 residues long. V dropped 5 bases and J dropped 0; count of bases not matched to a gene: 7. The CDR3 region has the DNA TGTGCCAGTAGTTCGGGACAGACAAATAGCAATCAGCCCCAGCATTTT. It translates to CASSSGQTNSNQPQHF.

The chain links TRBV27 to TRBJ1-6, with D maybe TRBD1 (5 bases). The germline V and J ends were trimmed by 0 bases and 9 bases, with 12 bases remaining between them. The germline V gene has CDR1 MNHEY and CDR2 SMNVEV (reference sequence). The CDR3 covers 15 residues. CDR3 in DNA: TGTGCCAGCAGTTTATCCACCCTGGGGCGTTCACCCCTCCACTTT. Residues: CASSLSTLGRSPLHF.

This clone appeared a single time. The chain employs TRBV7-3 and TRBJ1-5; D gene uncertain. Germline-derived CDR1 and CDR2 are SGHTA and FQGTGA. The germline V and J ends were trimmed by 5 bases and 3 bases, with 8 bases remaining between them. CDR3 length: 13 residues. The chain's CDR3 is CASSHNLNQPQHF. The CDR3 nucleotides read TGTGCCAGCAGCCACAACCTCAATCAGCCCCAGCATTTT. Full variable domain (rest looked up from reference TRBV7-3 and TRBJ1-5): GAGVSQTPSNKVTEKGKYVELRCDPISGHTALYWYRQSLGQGPEFLIYFQGTGAADDSGLPNDRFFAVRPEGSVSTLKIQRTERGDSAVYLCASSHNLNQPQHFGDGTRLSIL.

The chain joins TRBV9 to TRBJ2-7; TRBD1 aligns across 10 bases. This CDR3 has 17 amino acids. Germline V CDR1 and CDR2: SGDLS, YYNGEE. V lost 3 bases and J lost 6; bases outside the gene matches: 15. For the CDR3, the DNA is TGTGCCAGCAGCGACTCACGTACGGGACAGGGGACCTCCGAGCAGTACTTC. This sequence encodes CASSDSRTGQGTSEQYF.

The chain is built from TRBV11-2 and TRBJ2-3; TRBD2 matches at 9 bases. CDR1 SGHAT and CDR2 FQNNGV come from the germline V gene. V lost 4 bases, J lost 5 bases, and 13 bases stayed unmatched. The CDR3 is 17 residues long. CDR3 protein: CASSSTFLAGVKDTQYF. The CDR3 region has the DNA TGTGCCAGCAGCTCTACCTTCTTAGCGGGGGTGAAAGATACGCAGTATTTT.